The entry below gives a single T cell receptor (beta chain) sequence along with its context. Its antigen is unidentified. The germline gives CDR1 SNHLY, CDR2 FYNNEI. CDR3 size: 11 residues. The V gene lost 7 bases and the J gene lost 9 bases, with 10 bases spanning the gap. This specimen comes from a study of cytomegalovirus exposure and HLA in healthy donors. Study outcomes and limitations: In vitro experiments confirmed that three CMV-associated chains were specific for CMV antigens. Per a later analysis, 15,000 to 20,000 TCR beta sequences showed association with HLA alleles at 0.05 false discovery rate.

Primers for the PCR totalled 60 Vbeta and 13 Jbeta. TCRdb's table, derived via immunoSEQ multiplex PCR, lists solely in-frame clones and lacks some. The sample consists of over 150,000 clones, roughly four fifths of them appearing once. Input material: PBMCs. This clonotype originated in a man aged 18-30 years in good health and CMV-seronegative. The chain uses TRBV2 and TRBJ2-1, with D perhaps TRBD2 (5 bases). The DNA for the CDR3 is TGTGCCAGCACCTGGAGGTTTGAGCAGTTCTTC. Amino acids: CASTWRFEQFF.